What follows are 26 T cell receptor beta chains derived from one specimen sequenced in a study of CXCR3-negative and CXCR3-positive naive CD8 T cells. Study-wide findings and caveats: Researchers report that CXCR3-positive naive cells carry more hydrophobic TRB CDR3s than CXCR3-negative naive cells.

The antigens of these receptors remain unknown. Researchers prepared the TRB cDNA libraries using 5' RACE with UMI labels. TCRdb re-called the 5' RACE reads and catalogs CDR3 proteins one per entry, DNA excluded. The ten top clones account for about 0.57%, within a sample of some 54,000 distinct CDR3 sequences. Sequencing input: naive CXCR3+ CD8+ T cells from blood. Subset specified: CD45RO-CCR7+CD27+CD95- naive CD8+ T cells expressing CXCR3 (TNR3+). The receptors originated from a human donor in good health. Some clones in this sample may be carry-over from other donors' samples.

V and J are TRBV15 and TRBJ2-3; TCRdb indicates TRBD2, and absent DNA this call remains unverified. Looked up from germline, CDR1 is LNHNV and CDR2 is YYDKDF (reference sequence). This CDR3 is built from 15 residues. This CDR3 reads CATSRSSSRQDTQYF.

The V gene is TRBV18, the J gene TRBJ2-7; TCRdb indicates TRBD1, and absent DNA this call remains unverified. The V gene's germline CDR1 is KGHSH and CDR2 LQKENI. CDR3 length equals 12 residues. The CDR3 reads CASSPQGNEQYF.

The chain has TRBV7-7 and TRBJ2-5. Germline CDR1 SSHAT, CDR2 FNYEAQ (reference sequence). The CDR3 extends over 14 amino acids. The CDR3 loop reads CASSPLLYQETQYF.

The gene calls are TRBV6-5 and TRBJ2-1. There are 13 residues in the CDR3. Germline lookup yields CDR1 MNHEY and CDR2 SVGAGI. CDR3 in amino acids: CASSYSPDNEQFF.

The rearrangement uses TRBV10-2 and TRBJ2-3; checking the TCRdb D call of TRBD2 is not possible without DNA. This CDR3 has 14 residues. Per the germline V gene, CDR1 is WSHSY and CDR2 is SAAADI. The CDR3 region is CASSEFYRGDTQYF.

This chain connects TRBV4-3 to TRBJ2-7; without DNA, the TCRdb call of TRBD1 cannot be checked. CDR3 length: 16 residues. CDR1 LGHNA and CDR2 YSLEER come from the germline V gene. CDR3 loop: CASSQDSWEEGLEQYF.

This chain uses TRBV6-5 with TRBJ2-7; TCRdb outputs TRBD1, but without DNA this stays unchecked. CDR1 MNHEY and CDR2 SVGAGI come from the germline V gene. The CDR3 covers 16 residues. This chain's CDR3 is CASSYGPGTESYEQYF.

J is TRBJ2-7 and V is TRBV11-3; TCRdb reports TRBD2, a call that lacks DNA to check it against. The CDR3 totals 13 residues. Germline V gene sequence: CDR1 SGHNT, CDR2 YENEEA. CDR3 loop: CASSLSSGNEQYF. The full variable domain, its missing parts supplied by reference TRBV11-3 and TRBJ2-7, is EAGVVQSPRYKIIEKKQPVAFWCNPISGHNTLYWYLQNLGQGPELLIRYENEEAVDDSQLPKDRFSAERLKGVDSTLKIQPAELGDSAVYLCASSLSSGNEQYFGPGTRLTVT.

The V call is TRBV12-3 or TRBV12-4, the J call TRBJ2-3; TCRdb indicates TRBD2, and absent DNA this call remains unverified. The CDR3 totals 14 residues. The CDR3 loop reads CASNGWLAGNTQYF.

The rearrangement links TRBV7-6 to TRBJ2-7; TCRdb outputs TRBD1, but without DNA this stays unchecked. The CDR3 is made up of 14 amino acids. The germline V gene has CDR1 SGHVS and CDR2 FNYEAQ. The CDR3 here is CASSRGGQDYEQYF.

The genes are TRBV27 and TRBJ2-4. The germline V gene encodes CDR1 MNHEY and CDR2 SMNVEV (reference sequence). The CDR3 is 13 amino acids. The CDR3 loop reads CASSLWNGDIQYF.

V is TRBV15 and J is TRBJ2-7. The CDR3 is made up of 13 amino acids. CDR1 is LNHNV and CDR2 is YYDKDF in the germline V gene (reference sequence). CDR3 in amino acids: CATSRGRTYEQYF.

This chain links TRBV7-3 with TRBJ2-3; checking the TCRdb D call of TRBD2 is not possible without DNA. The CDR3 loop spans 15 amino acids. Germline CDR1 is SGHTA and CDR2 is FQGTGA. This CDR3 reads CASSYLAGPADTQYF.

The chain is built from TRBV12-3 or TRBV12-4 and TRBJ2-2; as DNA is missing, the TRBD1 call by TCRdb cannot be tested. This CDR3 is built from 16 residues. The CDR3 here is CASSPRQGPNTGELFF.

The chain is built from TRBV29-1 and TRBJ2-3; the D call of TRBD1 rests on TCRdb alone, since no DNA is present to check it. Germline assignment: CDR1 SQVTM and CDR2 ANQGSEA. CDR3 length: 17 residues. This chain's CDR3 is CSPPRPAVRATTDTQYF.

The rearrangement joins TRBV29-1 to TRBJ1-4. There are 17 residues in the CDR3. CDR1 and CDR2 from the germline V gene are SQVTM and ANQGSEA. CDR3 loop: CGALITGPQGENEKLFF.

The chain has TRBV15 and TRBJ1-1; no DNA is available, so the TRBD1 call from TCRdb remains unchecked. The length of the CDR3 is 14 residues. The germline gives CDR1 LNHNV, CDR2 YYDKDF (reference sequence). The CDR3 reads CATSRSRQGTEAFF.

CDR3 in amino acids: CSARDFLAASNEQFF. This chain joins TRBV20-1 and TRBJ2-1. Germline V gene sequence: CDR1 DFQATT, CDR2 SNEGSKA (reference sequence). The CDR3 sequence is 15 residues long.

The chain joins TRBV9 to TRBJ2-7; there is no DNA to check the TCRdb D call of TRBD1. The CDR3 loop spans 14 amino acids. Per germline, CDR1 SGDLS and CDR2 YYNGEE. CDR3 amino acids: CASSVTGGLYEQYF.

J is TRBJ1-6 and V is TRBV7-2; TCRdb's D call, TRBD1, is unchecked because there is no DNA. The CDR3 length is 16 residues. Germline V gives CDR1 SGHTA, CDR2 FQGNSA. CDR3 in amino acids: CASSPRGQGVDSPLHF.

The CDR3 protein is CASTVDRQLLGHETQYF. The rearrangement uses TRBV21-1 and TRBJ2-5; with no DNA, the TCRdb D assignment of TRBD1 cannot be verified. TRBV21-1 is assigned pseudogene status. The CDR3 is 17 residues long.

The V and J genes are TRBV11-2 and TRBJ2-7; TCRdb picks TRBD1, but there is no DNA to check that call. Germline assignment: CDR1 SGHAT and CDR2 FQNNGV. The CDR3 contains 18 residues. CDR3 sequence reads: CASSLDKPGQGSWNEQYF.

The CDR3 sequence is CASSHDPSGEQFF. This chain uses TRBV12-3 or TRBV12-4 with TRBJ2-1; the D call from TCRdb, TRBD1, cannot be confirmed without DNA. This CDR3 is 13 amino acids long.

V is TRBV28 and J is TRBJ2-1. CDR3 length: 12 amino acids. CDR1 and CDR2 (germline): MDHEN, SYDVKM. CDR3 region: CASGLINNEKFF.

The J gene is TRBJ2-6, the V gene TRBV29-1; TCRdb calls TRBD2, which cannot be checked without DNA. Germline loops: CDR1 SQVTM, CDR2 ANQGSEA. The CDR3 runs to 18 residues. The CDR3 region is CSVRLVAGEEAGANVLTF.

The genes are TRBV11-2 and TRBJ2-1; TCRdb selects TRBD1, and the lack of DNA leaves this call unchecked. Germline V gene lookup returns CDR1 SGHAT and CDR2 FQNNGV. The CDR3 loop spans 16 amino acids. This CDR3 reads CAIPGRGGFIGNEQFF.